This paragraph covers one TCR beta chain sequence. Its antigen remains unknown. It was with a sample-barcoded 5' primer and a J-beta primer mix that a second PCR of roughly 6 to 12 cycles was run. Tags on each cDNA molecule came from a template-switch adaptor with 12 random nucleotides. MiXCR, applied by TCRdb to the 5' RACE reads, yields one record per CDR3 protein. The sample includes about 800,000 distinct CDR3 sequences, around 25% of them seen just once. This sample was included in a study of blood T cells in healthy people across ages. Study-level points and caveats: Any changes in expanded clonotypes were possibly confounded, as donor CMV status remained unknown.

Every donor provided 7.5 to 10 milliliters of peripheral blood. Germline CDR1 is LNHDA and CDR2 is SQIVND (reference sequence). Between the trimmed V and J ends, which lost 5 bases and 3 bases, there was a span of 11 bases. The CDR3 length is 14 residues. The same data also contributed to another study, on T cells of mothers and their children. That source notes: Nobody spotted any persistent microchimeric T cell clones.

The V gene is TRBV19, the J gene TRBJ2-1, with no clear D. The source material was blood. This TCR came from a boy aged 5-17 years in good health. CDR3 sequence: CASSDFSFYNEQFF. In nucleotides, the CDR3 is TGTGCCAGTAGTGATTTTAGCTTCTACAATGAGCAGTTCTTC. Together with reference TRBV19 and TRBJ2-1, the CDR3 gives the full variable domain: DGGITQSPKYLFRKEGQNVTLSCEQNLNHDAMYWYRQDPGQGLRLIYYSQIVNDFQKGDIAEGYSVSREKKESFPLTVTSAQKNPTAFYLCASSDFSFYNEQFFGPGTRLTVL.